The 32 T cell receptor beta chains presented below share a single source sample, sequenced in a study of cytomegalovirus exposure and HLA in healthy donors. The PCR contained 60 Vbeta and 13 Jbeta primers. Data came from immunoSEQ multiplex PCR; TCRdb stores just in-frame clones and leaves some out. The table records fewer than 100,000 clones, 76% of them present only once. Material: PBMCs. These receptors were obtained from a man aged 35 to 55 in good health and CMV-seronegative.

The chain is built from TRBV28 and TRBJ2-5; 7 nucleotides agree with TRBD1. The end of the DNA is better explained by TRBJ2-7, so the J call may be wrong. The CDR3 has 14 residues. CDR1 and CDR2 (germline): MDHEN, SYDVKM. The CDR3 DNA reads as TGTGCCAGCAGTCTAACAGGGGCTCCCTACGAGCAGTACTTC. It translates to CASSLTGAPYEQYF.

The chain uses TRBV7-2 and TRBJ2-1; 7 bases fit TRBD2. This CDR3 region has 15 residues. J gave up 2 bases and V 3 bases, and 4 bases lay outside the gene matches. Germline V gene data show CDR1 as SGHTA and CDR2 as FQGNSA. Here the CDR3 reads CASSFLAGAYNEQFF. CDR3 nucleotides: TGTGCCAGCAGCTTTTTGGCGGGAGCCTACAATGAGCAGTTCTTC.

The CDR3 region is CASSISFTDTQYF. In nucleotides, the CDR3 is TGTGCCAGTAGTATATCTTTCACAGATACGCAGTATTTT. The chain has TRBV19 and TRBJ2-3; D is ambiguous. The length of the CDR3 is 13 residues. V dropped 2 bases and J dropped 2 bases, with 5 bases sitting between them. CDR1 and CDR2 from the germline V gene are LNHDA and SQIVND (reference sequence).

The chain uses TRBV4-1 and TRBJ2-5; TRBD1 aligns across 9 bases. The germline gives CDR1 MGHRA, CDR2 YSYEKL. The CDR3 extends over 14 amino acids. V was clipped by 4 bases and J by 5 bases; unmatched bases: 5. In nucleotides, the CDR3 is TGCGCCAGCAGCCTTCGACAGGGGGGCGAGACCCAGTACTTC. Translating gives CASSLRQGGETQYF.

The genes are TRBV5-4 and TRBJ2-5, with 8 positions matching TRBD1. V was clipped by 0 bases and J by 8 bases; unmatched bases: 9. CDR1 and CDR2 from the germline V gene are SGHNT and YYREEE (reference sequence). The CDR3 consists of 15 residues. CDR3 protein: CASSLVLGQVTTQYF. CDR3 sequence (DNA): TGTGCCAGCAGCTTGGTCCTGGGACAGGTTACCACCCAGTACTTC.

The chain carries TRBV5-4 and TRBJ2-5; 10 nucleotides match TRBD1. The CDR3 has 16 residues. Per germline, CDR1 SGHNT and CDR2 YYREEE (reference sequence). Losses at the gene ends were 1 base for V and 5 bases for J; bases not matched to a gene: 8. The CDR3 here is CASSLLRDRGFETQYF. CDR3 coding DNA: TGTGCCAGCAGCTTGCTTAGGGACAGGGGATTTGAGACCCAGTACTTC.

V is TRBV25-1 and J is TRBJ2-1, with a possible D match to TRBD2 (6 bases). Trimming stripped 3 bases from V and 2 bases from J, with 11 bases between. The CDR3 spans 15 residues. Germline assignment: CDR1 MGHDK and CDR2 SYGVNS. The CDR3 spells CASSEGTLTYNEQFF. The CDR3 DNA is TGTGCCAGCAGTGAGGGGACTCTAACCTACAATGAGCAGTTCTTC.

The chain joins TRBV7-2 to TRBJ2-1; D is uncertain. The CDR3 loop spans 15 amino acids. With 5 bases removed from V and 0 bases from J, the gap between germline ends came to 11 bases. Germline values: CDR1 SGHTA, CDR2 FQGNSA. CDR3 region: CASSPIGTSYNEQFF. DNA for the CDR3: TGTGCCAGCAGCCCTATTGGTACCTCCTACAATGAGCAGTTCTTC. The full variable domain, completed using reference TRBV7-2 and TRBJ2-1, is GAGVSQSPSNKVTEKGKDVELRCDPISGHTALYWYRQSLGQGLEFLIYFQGNSAPDKSGLPSDRFSAERTGGSVSTLTIQRTQQEDSAVYLCASSPIGTSYNEQFFGPGTRLTVL.

This clone has just a few counts. The chain recombines TRBV7-2 with TRBJ2-7; no clear D. V was trimmed by 4 bases and J by 0 bases, leaving 13 bases between them. The CDR3 runs 15 residues. Germline CDR1 reads SGHTA; CDR2 reads FQGNSA. The CDR3 DNA is TGTGCCAGCAGCTCGGTCCTCATAAGCTCCTACGAGCAGTACTTC. Its protein is CASSSVLISSYEQYF. Combining the CDR3 with reference TRBV7-2 and TRBJ2-7 gives the whole variable domain GAGVSQSPSNKVTEKGKDVELRCDPISGHTALYWYRQSLGQGLEFLIYFQGNSAPDKSGLPSDRFSAERTGGSVSTLTIQRTQQEDSAVYLCASSSVLISSYEQYFGPGTRLTVT.

The sample holds one count of this clone. The V call is TRBV11-2, the J call TRBJ2-1; D ambiguous. Trimming left V 3 bases short and J 9 bases short, with 9 bases between. The CDR3 spans 12 residues. Germline assignment: CDR1 SGHAT and CDR2 FQNNGV. Here the CDR3 DNA reads TGTGCCAGCAGCTTTAGTCCTGGTGAGCAGTTCTTC. Translating it yields CASSFSPGEQFF.

The rearrangement uses TRBV29-1 and TRBJ1-2, with a tentative D call TRBD1 (5 bases). This CDR3 region has 12 residues. Trimming removed 2 bases from V and 4 bases from J, with 8 bases in between. CDR1 is SQVTM, CDR2 ANQGSEA, per germline. For the CDR3, the DNA is TGCAGCGTTGAATTACAGGCCTATGGCTACACCTTC. Translation: CSVELQAYGYTF.

The V call is TRBV25-1, the J call TRBJ1-3; possible D gene TRBD1, 5 bases. Trimming left V 5 bases short and J 2 bases short, with 10 bases between. Germline V CDR1 and CDR2: MGHDK, SYGVNS. This CDR3 contains 14 residues. The CDR3 bases are TGTGCCAGCAGTAATGGGGGGGCTGGAAACACCATATATTTT. Translation gives CASSNGGAGNTIYF.

The V gene is TRBV30, the J gene TRBJ1-3; D gene unclear. V was cut by 0 bases and J by 3 bases, with 6 bases left in between. The CDR3 is made up of 13 amino acids. Germline CDR1 reads GTSNPN; CDR2 reads SVGIG (reference sequence). The CDR3 DNA follows: TGTGCCTGGAGTGTCATCAGTGGAAACACCATATATTTT. Translating gives CAWSVISGNTIYF.

This clone was detected only once. The chain links TRBV9 to TRBJ2-6; D unresolved. The CDR3 consists of 14 residues. Germline assignment: CDR1 SGDLS and CDR2 YYNGEE. V was shortened by 0 bases and J by 2 bases, with 3 bases between the two germline ends. CDR3 sequence reads: CASSVATGANVLTF. CDR3 sequence (DNA): TGTGCCAGCAGCGTAGCTACTGGGGCCAACGTCCTGACTTTC. Full variable domain (remainder filled in from reference TRBV9 and TRBJ2-6): DSGVTQTPKHLITATGQRVTLRCSPRSGDLSVYWYQQSLDQGLQFLIQYYNGEERAKGNILERFSAQQFPDLHSELNLSSLELGDSALYFCASSVATGANVLTFGAGSRLTVL.

The chain uses TRBV27 and TRBJ2-1, with a possible D match to TRBD2 (7 bases). V was trimmed by 1 base and J by 5 bases, leaving 15 bases between them. CDR3 size: 16 residues. From germline, CDR1 is MNHEY and CDR2 SMNVEV (reference sequence). The CDR3, as DNA: TGTGCCAGCAGTTTATTGTTCGGGGGGCGCCACAATGAGCAGTTCTTC. Its translation is CASSLLFGGRHNEQFF.

This sequence joins TRBV7-2 and TRBJ2-1; 15 nucleotides match TRBD2. Germline V gene sequence: CDR1 SGHTA, CDR2 FQGNSA. Trimming took 5 bases from V and 7 from J; bases not matched to a gene: 6. There are 16 residues in the CDR3. CDR3 sequence reads: CASSPGTSGGQNEQFF. DNA for the CDR3: TGTGCCAGCAGCCCCGGGACTAGCGGGGGGCAAAATGAGCAGTTCTTC.

This clone occurred a few times. The chain combines TRBV30 with TRBJ1-4; D is possibly TRBD1 (5 bases). Germline lookup yields CDR1 GTSNPN and CDR2 SVGIG (reference sequence). V was shortened by 1 base and J by 7 bases, with 13 bases between the two germline ends. This CDR3 is built from 14 residues. CDR3 DNA sequence: TGTGCCTGGAGTGAGGGGTTAGAGGTTGAAAAACTGTTTTTT. This gives the protein CAWSEGLEVEKLFF. The whole variable domain, remainder taken from reference TRBV30 and TRBJ1-4, is SQTIHQWPATLVQPVGSPLSLECTVEGTSNPNLYWYRQAAGRGLQLLFYSVGIGQISSEVPQNLSASRPQDRQFILSSKKLLLSDSGFYLCAWSEGLEVEKLFFGSGTQLSVL.

CDR3 residues: CASSVTGQLNQPQHF. The CDR3 bases are TGTGCCAGCAGCGTCACAGGACAACTCAATCAGCCCCAGCATTTT. The rearrangement joins TRBV9 to TRBJ1-5; TRBD1 might be the D (5 bases). The CDR3 has 15 residues. Germline V gene lookup returns CDR1 SGDLS and CDR2 YYNGEE. Trimming shortened V by 2 bases and J by 3 bases, and 12 bases separated the two germline ends. The whole variable domain, remainder taken from reference TRBV9 and TRBJ1-5, is DSGVTQTPKHLITATGQRVTLRCSPRSGDLSVYWYQQSLDQGLQFLIQYYNGEERAKGNILERFSAQQFPDLHSELNLSSLELGDSALYFCASSVTGQLNQPQHFGDGTRLSIL.

The chain combines TRBV5-1 with TRBJ2-6; TRBD1 is a possible D gene (6 bases). The V end was cut by 4 bases, the J end by 1 base, with 21 bases between. Germline assignment: CDR1 SGHRS and CDR2 YFSETQ. The CDR3 spans 19 residues. CDR3 in DNA: TGCGCCAGCAGCCCAATACCGGGTGGGGGCGCATCTGGGGCCAACGTCCTGACTTTC. This translates into CASSPIPGGGASGANVLTF.

The rearrangement links TRBV19 to TRBJ2-7; 11 bases are shared with TRBD1. The V gene end was trimmed by 10 bases and the J gene end by 3 bases; junction bases not matched to a gene: 8. Germline assignment: CDR1 LNHDA and CDR2 SQIVND (reference sequence). This CDR3 region has 14 residues. The CDR3: CATNAGTGGYEQYF. CDR3 coding DNA: TGTGCCACCAACGCTGGGACAGGGGGCTACGAGCAGTACTTC. The full variable domain, completed using reference TRBV19 and TRBJ2-7, is DGGITQSPKYLFRKEGQNVTLSCEQNLNHDAMYWYRQDPGQGLRLIYYSQIVNDFQKGDIAEGYSVSREKKESFPLTVTSAQKNPTAFYLCATNAGTGGYEQYFGPGTRLTVT.

On this clone: At one end, the junction sequence differs from germline, possibly due to a read error. The rearrangement joins TRBV7-9 to TRBJ2-5; TRBD1 aligns across 8 bases. Germline CDR1 SEHNR, CDR2 FQNEAQ (reference sequence). This CDR3 spans 16 amino acids. CDR3 nucleotide sequence: TGTTCCAGCAGCTTTGCGGACAGGGCAGTTGGTGAGACCCAGTACTTC. Protein product: CSSSFADRAVGETQYF.

The chain carries TRBV6-4 and TRBJ1-6, with D possibly being TRBD1 (5 bases). Trimming took 4 bases from V and 7 from J, leaving 8 bases between them. Germline V gene data show CDR1 as MRHNA and CDR2 as SNTAGT. The CDR3 extends over 13 amino acids. Written as DNA, the CDR3 is TGTGCCAGCAGTGCAGGGTGGAATTCACCCCTCCACTTT. Protein: CASSAGWNSPLHF.

The V gene is TRBV10-3, the J gene TRBJ2-3, with D perhaps TRBD2 (5 bases). The CDR3 is 17 residues long. In germline, CDR1 is ENHRY, CDR2 SYGVKD. Trimming removed 10 bases from V and 2 bases from J, with 25 bases in between. CDR3 in amino acids: CASGSGSDPLITDTQYF. CDR3 in DNA: TGTGCCAGCGGTTCGGGGTCCGACCCTTTAATCACAGATACGCAGTATTTT.

The rearrangement links TRBV7-2 to TRBJ2-3; D possibly corresponds to TRBD1 (5 bases). Per germline, CDR1 SGHTA and CDR2 FQGNSA. The CDR3 is 16 amino acids. V gave up 0 bases and J gave up 6 bases, with 16 bases separating them. The CDR3 sequence is CASSLARRQGMDTQYF. The CDR3 region has the DNA TGTGCCAGCAGCTTAGCGAGGCGGCAGGGCATGGATACGCAGTATTTT.

The chain employs TRBV5-4 and TRBJ2-3; TRBD2 matches at 9 bases. The germline CDR1 and CDR2 sequences are SGHNT and YYREEE (reference sequence). Trimming removed 3 bases from V and 4 bases from J; junction bases left unmatched: 12. This CDR3 has 17 amino acids. The CDR3 sequence is CASSWGVRGRDSDTQYF. CDR3 coding DNA: TGTGCCAGCAGCTGGGGGGTTCGCGGGAGGGACTCAGATACGCAGTATTTT.

V and J are TRBV6-6 and TRBJ1-6, with 9 bases matching TRBD1. Germline CDR1 is MNHNY and CDR2 is SVGAGI (reference sequence). The CDR3 sequence is 16 residues long. Trimming removed 2 bases from V and 7 bases from J; junction bases left unmatched: 6. The CDR3 coding sequence is TGTGCCAGCAGTTACGGACGGGGACAGGGAAATTCACCCCTCCACTTT. Amino acids: CASSYGRGQGNSPLHF.

The V call is TRBV6-5, the J call TRBJ2-5; D ambiguous. V shed 4 bases and J shed 4 bases, with 10 bases lying between them. The length of the CDR3 is 13 residues. Germline values: CDR1 MNHEY, CDR2 SVGAGI. This CDR3 reads CASSWLRGETQYF. DNA for the CDR3: TGTGCCAGCAGTTGGCTGAGAGGAGAGACCCAGTACTTC.

The chain uses TRBV18 and TRBJ1-1; D uncertain. The CDR3 spans 14 residues. CDR1 is KGHSH and CDR2 is LQKENI in the germline V gene. V was clipped by 3 bases and J by 0 bases, with 8 bases between them. The DNA of the CDR3 is TGTGCCAGCTCACCGCCCAGTATGAACACTGAAGCTTTCTTT. This codes for CASSPPSMNTEAFF. The whole variable domain, remainder taken from reference TRBV18 and TRBJ1-1, is NAGVMQNPRHLVRRRGQEARLRCSPMKGHSHVYWYRQLPEEGLKFMVYLQKENIIDESGMPKERFSAEFPKEGPSILRIQQVVRGDSAAYFCASSPPSMNTEAFFGQGTRLTVV.

The chain couples TRBV9 to TRBJ2-3, with 14 bases lining up with TRBD2. The junction had 6 bases not matched to a gene; V was cut back by 3 bases and J by 6 bases. The CDR3 extends over 16 amino acids. Germline V gene lookup returns CDR1 SGDLS and CDR2 YYNGEE. The CDR3 DNA is TGTGCCAGCAGCGCTCGACTAGCGGGAGGGCCGGATACGCAGTATTTT. It codes for CASSARLAGGPDTQYF.

The chain links TRBV9 to TRBJ2-1, with TRBD2 matching 11 bases. Germline CDR1 and CDR2: SGDLS and YYNGEE. CDR3 length equals 17 residues. The V gene end was trimmed by 1 base and the J gene end by 4 bases; junction bases not matched to a gene: 7. In nucleotides, the CDR3 is TGTGCCAGCAGCGTATTACCGACTAGCGGGGTATACAATGAGCAGTTCTTC. It specifies CASSVLPTSGVYNEQFF.

The V call is TRBV28, the J call TRBJ1-1; D remains unclear. V dropped 6 bases and J dropped 8 bases, with 13 bases sitting between them. This CDR3 comprises 12 residues. CDR1 is MDHEN and CDR2 is SYDVKM in the germline V gene. The CDR3 DNA is TGTGCCAGCAGGGTCGGACTGATAGAAGCTTTCTTT. Its protein product is CASRVGLIEAFF.

The J gene is TRBJ2-7, the V gene TRBV7-2; TRBD2 matches 8 bases. Trimming at V came to 3 bases and at J to 3 bases, leaving 4 bases not matched to a gene. This CDR3 region has 14 residues. Germline V gene sequence: CDR1 SGHTA, CDR2 FQGNSA. The CDR3 DNA is TGTGCCAGCAGCTTGGGACTAGATCTCTACGAGCAGTACTTC. Its translation is CASSLGLDLYEQYF.